These 2 T cell receptor beta chains share one sample of origin, sequenced in a study of blood T cell repertoires in COVID-19. The protocol was immunoSEQ multiplex PCR, while the TCRdb copy is restricted to in-frame clones and leaves out a portion. Of some 23,000 clones listed, over 80% are singletons. Sequencing was carried out using peripheral blood. The source of these receptors is an elderly woman with acute or convalescent COVID-19.

The chain couples TRBV4-1 to TRBJ2-1; 9 bases line up with TRBD2. CDR3 length equals 16 residues. V lost 1 base to trimming and J lost 5 bases; unmatched junction nucleotides: 6. The germline CDR1 and CDR2 sequences are MGHRA and YSYEKL. CDR3 nucleotide sequence: TGCGCCAGCAGCCAAGCTCTAGCGGGGATCAACAATGAGCAGTTCTTC. Protein product: CASSQALAGINNEQFF.

The rearrangement links TRBV10-1 to TRBJ1-1; no reliable D call. The V gene lost 5 bases and the J gene lost 7 bases, with 14 bases spanning the gap. The CDR3 consists of 13 residues. Germline V CDR1 and CDR2: WNHNN, SYGVQD (reference sequence). CDR3 region: CASSPQIGSEAFF. The CDR3 bases are TGCGCCAGCAGTCCTCAAATCGGGAGTGAAGCTTTCTTT.